Here is one T cell receptor (beta chain) with its context. TCRdb's table, derived via immunoSEQ multiplex PCR, lists solely in-frame clones and lacks some. The table lists some 96,000 clones, roughly 83% of them singletons. CDR1 is SGHAT, CDR2 FQNNGV, per germline. The length of the CDR3 is 17 residues. V shed 5 bases, J shed 2 bases, and the junction held 14 bases outside the gene matches. Exclusion of a patient followed from autoimmune disease history or systemic immunosuppression. This sample is part of a study of OX40 agonist ivuxolimab in advanced cancers. Study-level information: Checkpoint inhibitors had been given previously to under 50% of patients.

Sequencing was performed on CD4+ or CD8+ T cells sorted from blood, taken in a trial of the OX40 agonist ivuxolimab. The source is an adult with an advanced solid tumor such as melanoma, head and neck, liver or kidney cancer. J is TRBJ2-5 and V is TRBV11-2, with 7 bases that match TRBD2. The CDR3 coding sequence is TGTGCCAGCAGCCCCAGGGTAGGGTCTAGCGGTCAAGAGACCCAGTACTTC. It codes for CASSPRVGSSGQETQYF.